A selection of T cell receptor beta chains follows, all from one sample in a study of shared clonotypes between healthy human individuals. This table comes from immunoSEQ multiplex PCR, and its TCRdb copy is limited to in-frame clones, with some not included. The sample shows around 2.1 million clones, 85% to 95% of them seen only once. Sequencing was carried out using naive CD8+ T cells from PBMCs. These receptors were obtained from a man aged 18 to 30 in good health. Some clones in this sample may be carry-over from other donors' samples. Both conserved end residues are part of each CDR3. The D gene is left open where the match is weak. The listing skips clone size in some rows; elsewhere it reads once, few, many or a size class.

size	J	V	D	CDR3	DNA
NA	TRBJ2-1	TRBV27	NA	CASSLQSSYNEQFF	TGTGCCAGCAGTTTACAGAGCTCCTACAATGAGCAGTTCTTC
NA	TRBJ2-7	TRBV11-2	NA	CASSLVQGDYEQYF	TGTGCCAGCAGCTTAGTTCAGGGTGATTACGAGCAGTACTTC
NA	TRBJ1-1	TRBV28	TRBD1	CASSFIIGQDRTEAFF	TGTGCCAGCAGTTTTATAATAGGACAGGACCGCACTGAAGCTTTCTTT
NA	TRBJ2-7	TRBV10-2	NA	CASSEGFEQYF	TGCGCCAGCAGTGAGGGGTTCGAGCAGTACTTC
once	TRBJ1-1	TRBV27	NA	CASSLSPGWEKDTEAFF	TGTGCCAGCAGTTTATCGCCCGGGTGGGAGAAGGACACTGAAGCTTTCTTT
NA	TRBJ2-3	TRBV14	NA	CASSPPSAILSTDTQYF	TGTGCCAGCAGCCCCCCGTCGGCGATCCTTAGCACAGATACGCAGTATTTT
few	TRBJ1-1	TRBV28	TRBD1	CASSPGTGGLNTEAFF	TGTGCCAGCAGTCCCGGGACAGGGGGCCTGAACACTGAAGCTTTCTTT
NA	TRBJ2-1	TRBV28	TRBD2	CASSLLGTSGRPPPYNEQFF	TGTGCCAGCAGTCTGCTGGGGACTAGCGGGAGACCCCCGCCCTACAATGAGCAGTTCTTC
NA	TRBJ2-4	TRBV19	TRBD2	CASSIGTSVKNIQYF	TGTGCCAGTAGTATAGGGACTAGCGTCAAAAACATTCAGTACTTC
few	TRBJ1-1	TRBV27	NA	CASSPQELNTEAFF	TGTGCCAGCAGTCCACAGGAATTGAACACTGAAGCTTTCTTT
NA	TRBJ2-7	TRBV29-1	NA	CSVDRGDSYEQYF	TGCAGCGTTGATAGGGGGGACTCCTACGAGCAGTACTTC
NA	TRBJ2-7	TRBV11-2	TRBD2	CASSFPRDGTSGNYEQYF	TGTGCCAGCAGCTTCCCCCGGGACGGAACTAGCGGGAACTACGAGCAGTACTTC
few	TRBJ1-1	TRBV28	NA	CASSQGRNTEAFF	TGTGCCAGCAGCCAAGGGCGGAACACTGAAGCTTTCTTT
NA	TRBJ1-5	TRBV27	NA	CASIKTGDQRNQPQHF	TGTGCCAGCATTAAAACGGGCGACCAGAGGAATCAGCCCCAGCATTTT
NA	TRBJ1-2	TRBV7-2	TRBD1	CASSLTPGQGVYGYTF	TGTGCCAGCAGCTTGACACCGGGACAGGGGGTCTATGGCTACACCTTC
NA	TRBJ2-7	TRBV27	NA	CASSITEEGASYEQYF	TGTGCCAGCAGTATTACTGAAGAAGGGGCGTCCTACGAGCAGTACTTC
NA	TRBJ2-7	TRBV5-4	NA	CASSFNREVPYEQYF	TGTGCCAGCAGCTTCAACAGGGAGGTCCCCTACGAGCAGTACTTC
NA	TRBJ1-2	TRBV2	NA	CASRSPNYGYTF	TGTGCCAGCAGGTCCCCCAACTATGGCTACACCTTC
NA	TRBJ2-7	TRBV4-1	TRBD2	CASSQEDSGRAYEQYF	TGCGCCAGCAGCCAAGAAGATAGCGGGAGGGCCTACGAGCAGTACTTC
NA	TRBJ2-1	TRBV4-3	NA	CASSQVWGGRYNEQFF	TGCGCCAGCAGCCAAGTGTGGGGAGGCCGGTACAATGAGCAGTTCTTC
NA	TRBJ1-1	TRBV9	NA	CASSPPSLTEAFF	TGTGCCAGCAGCCCCCCATCGTTAACTGAAGCTTTCTTT
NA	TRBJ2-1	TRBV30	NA	CAAYPRNEQFF	TGTGCGGCCTATCCTCGCAATGAGCAGTTCTTC
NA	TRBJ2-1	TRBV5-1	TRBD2	CASSLAGTSGIINNEQFF	TGCGCCAGCAGCTTGGCGGGGACTAGCGGGATTATTAACAATGAGCAGTTCTTC
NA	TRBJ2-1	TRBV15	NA	CATSRADNEQFF	TGTGCCACCAGCAGAGCCGACAATGAGCAGTTCTTC
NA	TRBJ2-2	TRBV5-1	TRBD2	CASSSKFGLAGNTGELFF	TGCGCCAGCAGCTCCAAATTTGGACTAGCGGGTAACACCGGGGAGCTGTTTTTT
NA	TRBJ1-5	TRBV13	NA	CASSLGAGQAQPQHF	TGTGCCAGCAGCTTAGGGGCAGGGCAGGCTCAGCCCCAGCATTTT
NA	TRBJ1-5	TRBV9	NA	CASSEGLGNQPQHF	TGTGCCAGCAGCGAGGGTTTGGGGAACCAGCCCCAGCATTTT
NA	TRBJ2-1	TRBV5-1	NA	CASSMEGYNEQFF	TGCGCCAGCAGTATGGAGGGTTACAATGAGCAGTTCTTC
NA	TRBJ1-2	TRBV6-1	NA	CASSGTGNYGYTF	TGTGCCAGCAGTGGTACAGGGAACTATGGCTACACCTTC
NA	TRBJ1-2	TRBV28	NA	CASSLLDSANYGYTF	TGTGCCAGCAGTTTATTGGACAGCGCTAACTATGGCTACACCTTC
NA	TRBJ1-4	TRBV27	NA	CASSLVRVNEKLFF	TGTGCCAGCAGTTTGGTCAGGGTTAATGAAAAACTGTTTTTT
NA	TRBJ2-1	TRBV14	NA	CASSQDGARLTNEQFF	TGTGCCAGCAGCCAAGATGGGGCCCGGCTCACAAATGAGCAGTTCTTC
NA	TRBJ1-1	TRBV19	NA	CATSSDGDGEAFF	TGTGCCACCTCGTCGGACGGAGACGGTGAAGCTTTCTTT
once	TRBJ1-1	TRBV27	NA	CATAQGMNTEAFF	TGTGCCACGGCGCAGGGAATGAACACTGAAGCTTTCTTT
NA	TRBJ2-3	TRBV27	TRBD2	CASSSPLAGVADTQYF	TGTGCCAGCAGTTCCCCCCTAGCGGGAGTTGCAGATACGCAGTATTTT
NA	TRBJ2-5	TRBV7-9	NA	CASSLGGLQETQYF	TGTGCCAGCAGCTTAGGAGGCCTCCAAGAGACCCAGTACTTC
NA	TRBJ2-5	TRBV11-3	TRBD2	CASSPRGQETQYF	TGTGCCAGCAGCCCGCGGGGGCAAGAGACCCAGTACTTC
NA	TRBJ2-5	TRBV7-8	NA	CASSQPGDQETQYF	TGTGCCAGCAGCCAACCGGGGGATCAAGAGACCCAGTACTTC
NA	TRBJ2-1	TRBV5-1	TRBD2	CASSSGLSGSTNEQFF	TGCGCCAGCAGCTCTGGTTTAAGCGGGAGTACGAATGAGCAGTTCTTC
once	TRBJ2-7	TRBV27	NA	CASSLSKGPTTYEQYF	TGTGCCAGCAGTTTATCGAAAGGACCTACAACCTACGAGCAGTACTTC
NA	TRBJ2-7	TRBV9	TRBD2	CASSVGLADYEQYF	TGTGCCAGCAGCGTGGGACTAGCGGATTACGAGCAGTACTTC
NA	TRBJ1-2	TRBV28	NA	CASSPRTGQSGYGYTF	TGTGCCAGCAGTCCAAGAACCGGACAGTCCGGCTATGGCTACACCTTC